These 8 T cell receptor beta chains were sequenced from one sample in a study of shared clonotypes between healthy human individuals. TCRdb's copy holds only in-frame clones and misses some; the assay was immunoSEQ multiplex PCR. This sample has roughly 2,300,000 clones, with around 92% found just once. The sequenced material came from naive CD4+ T cells from PBMCs. Regarding subset: CD45RA+ positively selected. The receptors here all came from a man aged 18-30 years in good health. Some clones in this sample may be carry-over from other donors' samples.

The chain joins TRBV9 to TRBJ2-1, with TRBD2 matching over 12 bases. This CDR3 has 20 residues. CDR1 and CDR2 from the germline V gene are SGDLS and YYNGEE. The V segment lost 0 bases and the J segment 2 bases; nucleotides outside the gene matches: 12. The CDR3 coding sequence is TGTGCCAGCAGCGTAGCGACGGGGCTAGCGGGAGGGTCAGCCTACAATGAGCAGTTCTTC. Amino acids: CASSVATGLAGGSAYNEQFF.

The V gene is TRBV19, the J gene TRBJ2-2; 8 bases are shared with TRBD2. This CDR3 spans 16 amino acids. Germline V lookup: CDR1 LNHDA, CDR2 SQIVND (reference sequence). J was trimmed by 4 bases and V by 4 bases; bases with no gene match: 8. The CDR3 coding sequence is TGTGCCAGTAGTAATCTAGCGGGCGGGGCCACCGGGGAGCTGTTTTTT. This gives the protein CASSNLAGGATGELFF.

This clone appeared a single time. The chain combines TRBV5-4 with TRBJ1-2, with TRBD1 matching over 11 bases. The CDR3 is 17 amino acids. The germline V gene encodes CDR1 SGHNT and CDR2 YYREEE (reference sequence). V lost 4 bases and J lost 4; bases outside the gene matches: 12. CDR3 bases: TGTGCCAGCAGCCCTGGCCTCCCGGGACAGGGGGTCTATGGCTACACCTTC. This encodes CASSPGLPGQGVYGYTF. The full variable domain, completed using reference TRBV5-4 and TRBJ1-2, is ETGVTQSPTHLIKTRGQQVTLRCSSQSGHNTVSWYQQALGQGPQFIFQYYREEENGRGNFPPRFSGLQFPNYSSELNVNALELDDSALYLCASSPGLPGQGVYGYTFGSGTRLTVV.

A single count supports this clone. The chain recombines TRBV11-2 with TRBJ2-2; the D gene is possibly TRBD1 (5 bases). Germline CDR1 SGHAT, CDR2 FQNNGV. Deletions cut 1 base from V and 2 bases from J, with 8 bases between. This CDR3 region has 15 residues. The CDR3 sequence is CASSLVGHNTGELFF. CDR3 bases: TGTGCCAGCAGCTTAGTTGGACACAACACCGGGGAGCTGTTTTTT.

This clone was seen only once. The V gene is TRBV2, the J gene TRBJ2-7; 10 bases align to TRBD1. The CDR3 covers 15 residues. The V segment lost 8 bases and the J segment 6 bases; nucleotides outside the gene matches: 13. CDR1 SNHLY and CDR2 FYNNEI come from the germline V gene. The CDR3 DNA reads TGTGCCAGCCTTTACGCCGGGACAGGGGAGGGCGAGCAGTACTTC. This encodes CASLYAGTGEGEQYF.

The genes are TRBV29-1 and TRBJ1-2, with 7 bases matching TRBD1. This CDR3 contains 14 residues. Unmatched junction bases numbered 12, after V lost 5 bases and J lost 6 bases. Germline V gene data show CDR1 as SQVTM and CDR2 as ANQGSEA. CDR3 in amino acids: CSVNPLAGGDGYTF. The CDR3 region has the DNA TGCAGCGTTAACCCCTTGGCAGGGGGGGATGGCTACACCTTC.

The rearrangement links TRBV29-1 to TRBJ1-4; 7 nucleotides line up with TRBD1. Germline CDR1 SQVTM, CDR2 ANQGSEA. The CDR3 sequence is 13 residues long. The V segment lost 1 base and the J segment 7 bases; nucleotides outside the gene matches: 3. The CDR3 DNA reads as TGCAGCGTTGAAGGCCCAGGGGGTGAAAAACTGTTTTTT. Translated: CSVEGPGGEKLFF.

This clone showed up just a few times. The chain joins TRBV5-1 to TRBJ1-1, with 8 bases lining up with TRBD1. The junction had 6 bases not matched to a gene; V was cut back by 4 bases and J by 1 base. Germline V lookup: CDR1 SGHRS, CDR2 YFSETQ. The CDR3 has 15 residues. CDR3 DNA: TGCGCCAGCAGCACGCTAGGACAGGGGAACACTGAAGCTTTCTTT. As protein: CASSTLGQGNTEAFF.